Below, 14 T cell receptor beta chains from the same sample are listed, as sequenced in a study of quantifying T cell responses using KT2 cells. Study context: TCR alpha and beta constant-region primers primed reverse transcription of RNA.

Each cDNA got a UMI-containing oligo ligated at its 3' end. The first PCR ran roughly 4 cycles with an equimolar RC1.1 and RC1.2 beta primer mix. TCRdb fed the UMI-ligation and nested PCR reads into MiXCR, producing one record per CDR3 protein. The sample lists 25,000 to 35,000 distinct CDR3 sequences; about a tenth were seen once. Sequenced material: PBMCs spiked with cells of the T cell clone KT2. Source of these receptors: a human donor.

The chain couples TRBV7-3 to TRBJ2-7; TRBD2 matches 8 bases. This CDR3 contains 15 residues. Germline values: CDR1 SGHTA, CDR2 FQGTGA. After removal of 2 bases from V and 1 base from J, the junction contained 4 bases not matched to a gene. The CDR3 protein is CASSLDSGNSYEQYF. In DNA form, the CDR3 reads TGTGCCAGCAGCTTAGATAGCGGGAATTCCTACGAGCAGTACTTC.

The chain combines TRBV12-3 or TRBV12-4 with TRBJ2-7, with 8 bases fitting TRBD1. The CDR3 contains 14 residues. The trim removed 7 bases at V and 6 bases at J, leaving 11 bases unmatched. CDR3 nucleotides: TGTGCCAGCACAGGGGGACAGGTGTTCGGCGAGCAGTACTTC. Its protein is CASTGGQVFGEQYF.

This chain joins TRBV20-1 and TRBJ1-5, with D maybe TRBD1 (5 bases). CDR1 is DFQATT and CDR2 is SNEGSKA in the germline V gene (reference sequence). The CDR3 consists of 18 residues. V lost 3 bases and J 0 bases, leaving 21 bases between the germline ends. The CDR3 DNA sequence: TGCAGTGCTAGGGCACCGGGGGGGGAAATTTATAGCAATCAGCCCCAGCATTTT. Translation gives CSARAPGGEIYSNQPQHF.

This clonotype has ten or more counts. The chain links TRBV7-2 to TRBJ1-5; D gene ambiguous. The CDR3 covers 15 residues. Germline V gene lookup returns CDR1 SGHTA and CDR2 FQGNSA. The ends were cut back, 5 bases at V and 7 bases at J, with 18 bases in the middle. For the CDR3, the DNA is TGTGCCAGCAGCCCTAGGCGTGGGGAAGGACAGCCCCAGCATTTT. Amino acid sequence: CASSPRRGEGQPQHF.

The V call is TRBV4-1, the J call TRBJ2-7; 8 bases align to TRBD2. Trimming cost V 4 bases and J 1 base; bases outside gene matches: 6. Germline loops: CDR1 MGHRA, CDR2 YSYEKL. The CDR3 length is 15 residues. The CDR3, as DNA: TGCGCCAGCAGCCCCTCCGGGGGGGATTCCTACGAGCAGTACTTC. Its protein product is CASSPSGGDSYEQYF.

The rearrangement links TRBV9 to TRBJ2-3; TRBD2 aligns across 8 bases. The germline gives CDR1 SGDLS, CDR2 YYNGEE. The CDR3 is made up of 14 amino acids. The V gene end was trimmed by 4 bases and the J gene end by 3 bases; junction bases not matched to a gene: 4. The CDR3 region has the DNA TGTGCCAGCAGCTTTAGCGGGGCAACAGATACGCAGTATTTT. It yields the protein CASSFSGATDTQYF.

This clonotype was counted a few times. The chain links TRBV6-1 to TRBJ2-7; no clear D gene. In germline, CDR1 is MNHNS, CDR2 SASEGT. The V end was cut by 3 bases, the J end by 5 bases, with 5 bases between. The CDR3 is 11 amino acids. The CDR3 DNA follows: TGTGCCAGCAGTGAGCGGCACGAGCAGTACTTC. This sequence encodes CASSERHEQYF.

This clonotype occurred many times. The CDR3 spells CASSPGGGRVTEAFF. The CDR3 nucleotides read TGTGCCAGCAGCCCAGGGGGCGGCCGGGTGACTGAAGCTTTCTTT. The chain is built from TRBV3-1 and TRBJ1-1; 8 bases agree with TRBD1. This CDR3 contains 15 residues. Looked up from germline, CDR1 is LGHDT and CDR2 is YNNKEL (reference sequence). V gave up 4 bases and J gave up 5 bases; unmatched junction bases: 9.

Comments on this clonotype: A much larger clone is a single base away; this may be a read error. As the CDR3 is not closed by the conserved phenylalanine or tryptophan, this likely results from a read error. The gene calls are TRBV6-6 and TRBJ1-5; D not resolved. Per the germline V gene, CDR1 is MNHNY and CDR2 is SVGAGI (reference sequence). The CDR3 is 13 residues long. Trimming cost V 0 bases and J 7 bases, with 7 bases left between them. CDR3 bases: TGTGCCAGCAGTTACTCTGTGGACCAGCCCCAGCATCTT. Translated, it gives CASSYSVDQPQHL.

This chain connects TRBV11-1 to TRBJ2-2; no definite D call. V was shortened by 2 bases and J by 5 bases, with 6 bases between the two germline ends. The CDR3 extends over 13 amino acids. The germline CDR1 and CDR2 sequences are SGHAT and FQDESV (reference sequence). The CDR3 coding sequence is TGTGCCAGCAGCTTAACATCGACCGGGGAGCTGTTTTTT. Translation gives CASSLTSTGELFF.

This clonotype was seen ten or more times. This chain uses TRBV6-2 or TRBV6-3 with TRBJ1-1, with 9 bases matching TRBD1. V lost 2 bases to trimming and J lost 5 bases; unmatched junction nucleotides: 6. The V gene's germline CDR1 is MNHEY and CDR2 SVGEGT. The CDR3 totals 15 residues. The CDR3 here is CASSYDRGAWTEAFF. Here the CDR3 DNA reads TGTGCCAGCAGTTACGACAGGGGGGCCTGGACTGAAGCTTTCTTT.

Many counts were recorded for this clonotype. The chain uses TRBV6-5 and TRBJ2-6; no clear D. Germline CDR1 reads MNHEY; CDR2 reads SVGAGI. The CDR3 has 15 amino acids. Trimming cost V 2 bases and J 0 bases, with 5 bases left between them. The CDR3 region has the DNA TGTGCCAGCAGTTACAGAAGCTCTGGGGCCAACGTCCTGACTTTC. Amino acid sequence: CASSYRSSGANVLTF.

The gene calls are TRBV9 and TRBJ2-5, with 9 bases lining up with TRBD2. The CDR3 runs 15 residues. Unmatched junction bases numbered 9, after V lost 4 bases and J lost 5 bases. Germline lookup yields CDR1 SGDLS and CDR2 YYNGEE. The CDR3 protein is CASSLVSGSSETQYF. In DNA, the CDR3 is TGTGCCAGCAGCTTAGTTAGCGGGAGTTCGGAGACCCAGTACTTC.

This clonotype has at least ten counts. The chain links TRBV18 to TRBJ2-1; perhaps TRBD1 as D (6 bases). Per germline, CDR1 KGHSH and CDR2 LQKENI. The germline V and J ends were trimmed by 3 bases and 7 bases, with 7 bases remaining between them. This CDR3 has 12 amino acids. CDR3 sequence reads: CASSPQGNEQFF. CDR3 DNA sequence: TGTGCCAGCTCACCTCAGGGGAATGAGCAGTTCTTC.